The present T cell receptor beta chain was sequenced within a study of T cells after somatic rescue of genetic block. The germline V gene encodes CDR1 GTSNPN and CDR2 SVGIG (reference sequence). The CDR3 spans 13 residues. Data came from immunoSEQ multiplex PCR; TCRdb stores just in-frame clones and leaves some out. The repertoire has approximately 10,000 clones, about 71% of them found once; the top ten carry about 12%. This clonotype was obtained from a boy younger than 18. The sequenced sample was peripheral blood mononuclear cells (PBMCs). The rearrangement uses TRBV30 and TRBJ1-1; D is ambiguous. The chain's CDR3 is CAFATDLYTEAFF. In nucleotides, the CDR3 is TGTGCATTCGCCACTGACCTATACACTGAAGCTTTCTTT. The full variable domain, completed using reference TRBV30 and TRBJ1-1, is SQTIHQWPATLVQPVGSPLSLECTVEGTSNPNLYWYRQAAGRGLQLLFYSVGIGQISSEVPQNLSASRPQDRQFILSSKKLLLSDSGFYLCAFATDLYTEAFFGQGTRLTVV.